This T cell receptor (beta chain) was retrieved from a study of blood T cell repertoires in COVID-19. Turning to the study itself: COVID-19 samples collected from the United States, Italy and Spain covered acute and convalescent phases. T cells, B-cell-depleted T cells, or PBMCs provided the cDNA or gDNA that served as material.

As originally analysed: Estimation of nucleated cell counts was performed using reference gene primer amplification. Generated by immunoSEQ multiplex PCR, the TCRdb table keeps only in-frame clones and is missing some. The V and J calls and clone size come from that table; D and trimming were worked out from the DNA. The data show more than 200,000 clones, approximately 90% seen once. Germline V CDR1 and CDR2: MNHEY, SMNVEV (reference sequence). The CDR3 contains 17 residues. The V gene lost 6 bases and the J gene lost 0 bases, with 21 bases spanning the gap. This chain links TRBV27 with TRBJ2-7; possibly TRBD2 for D (5 bases). The source of this sequence is a woman aged 40 to 50 who had recovered from COVID-19. The sample was peripheral blood. The chain's CDR3 is CASSSFWGDGTSYEQYF. The DNA for the CDR3 is TGTGCCAGCAGCTCATTCTGGGGAGACGGAACCTCCTACGAGCAGTACTTC.